The 15 T cell receptor beta chains presented below share a single source sample, sequenced in a study of cytotoxic CD8 clonotypes in ibrutinib-treated CLL. Clones were read by immunoSEQ multiplex PCR, and TCRdb kept only the in-frame ones, dropping some. The data show some 350,000 clones, 67% seen once. The material sequenced was PBMCs, taken after 36 months of ibrutinib treatment. The receptors shown here come from a human donor with chronic lymphocytic leukemia.

This clone occurred a few times. The chain carries TRBV19 and TRBJ2-7; the D call may be TRBD1 or TRBD2 (5 bases each). CDR1 and CDR2 (germline): LNHDA, SQIVND (reference sequence). V lost 5 bases, J lost 2 bases, and 13 bases lay in between. CDR3 length equals 14 residues. CDR3 in amino acids: CASSARDRTYEQYF. The CDR3 DNA is TGTGCCAGTAGTGCCCGGGACCGAACCTACGAGCAGTACTTC.

V and J are TRBV19 and TRBJ1-5; D is uncertain. This CDR3 has 12 amino acids. CDR1 and CDR2 from the germline V gene are LNHDA and SQIVND (reference sequence). The V end was cut by 1 base, the J end by 7 bases, with 5 bases between. This chain's CDR3 is CASSIVRQPQHF. The DNA for the CDR3 is TGTGCCAGTAGTATAGTTCGGCAGCCCCAGCATTTT.

The chain combines TRBV7-9 with TRBJ1-2; tentatively, D is TRBD1 (6 bases). The CDR3 sequence is 15 residues long. CDR1 is SEHNR and CDR2 is FQNEAQ in the germline V gene (reference sequence). Trimming took off 5 bases at V and 2 bases at J, with 15 bases between the two ends. The CDR3 loop reads CASSLLWGANYGYTF. CDR3 nucleotide sequence: TGTGCCAGCAGCCTCCTGTGGGGGGCGAACTATGGCTACACCTTC. Variable domain in full (rest from reference TRBV7-9 and TRBJ1-2): DTGVSQNPRHKITKRGQNVTFRCDPISEHNRLYWYRQTLGQGPEFLTYFQNEAQLEKSRLLSDRFSAERPKGSFSTLEIQRTEQGDSAMYLCASSLLWGANYGYTFGSGTRLTVV.

The chain carries TRBV6-5 and TRBJ2-7; 8 bases align to TRBD1. The germline gives CDR1 MNHEY, CDR2 SVGAGI. The CDR3 is 14 residues long. V gave up 2 bases and J gave up 1 base; unmatched junction bases: 1. The CDR3 loop is CASSYRTGSYEQYF. CDR3 bases: TGTGCCAGCAGTTACAGGACAGGGTCCTACGAGCAGTACTTC.

The J gene is TRBJ1-1, the V gene TRBV29-1; D not resolved. CDR1 SQVTM and CDR2 ANQGSEA come from the germline V gene. V was trimmed by 2 bases and J by 4 bases, leaving 11 bases between them. This CDR3 region has 13 residues. This CDR3 is CSVESVPGTEAFF. CDR3 nucleotide sequence: TGCAGCGTTGAATCCGTTCCGGGCACTGAAGCTTTCTTT.

This clone was picked up a small number of times. J is TRBJ1-1 and V is TRBV12-5; D possibly corresponds to TRBD1 (5 bases). The V gene's germline CDR1 is LGHNT and CDR2 FRNRAP. The V end lost 1 base, the J end lost 3 bases, and 15 bases lay between the germline ends. The CDR3 has 16 residues. CDR3 protein: CASGLDIGQGYTEAFF. DNA of the CDR3: TGTGCTAGTGGTTTGGATATTGGGCAGGGCTACACTGAAGCTTTCTTT.

The chain employs TRBV18 and TRBJ1-2; 7 bases line up with TRBD1. Trimming removed 5 bases from V and 2 bases from J; junction bases left unmatched: 8. Germline assignment: CDR1 KGHSH and CDR2 LQKENI. The CDR3 totals 15 residues. CDR3 DNA: TGTGCCAGCTCAACGGACAGGCTTGGGAACTATGGCTACACCTTC. This gives the protein CASSTDRLGNYGYTF.

This chain joins TRBV7-8 and TRBJ2-4; 7 positions match TRBD1. Germline V gene lookup returns CDR1 SGHVS and CDR2 FQNEAQ. V trimming: 6 bases; J trimming: 0 bases; junction bases outside the gene matches: 8. The CDR3 has 16 amino acids. CDR3 DNA sequence: TGTGCCAGCAGTCGTACAGGGGCCCTAGCCAAAAACATTCAGTACTTC. Translation: CASSRTGALAKNIQYF.

V usage is TRBV4-1 and J usage is TRBJ1-3; D remains unclear. The germline V gene has CDR1 MGHRA and CDR2 YSYEKL. The CDR3 runs 17 residues. V lost 0 bases to trimming and J lost 0 bases, with 12 bases between them. This CDR3 reads CASSQDWPSYSGNTIYF. CDR3 DNA sequence: TGCGCCAGCAGCCAAGATTGGCCTTCATACTCTGGAAACACCATATATTTT.

This rearrangement joins TRBV10-3 to TRBJ2-3, with no clear D. Germline V gene lookup returns CDR1 ENHRY and CDR2 SYGVKD. The CDR3 is made up of 14 amino acids. The germline V and J ends were trimmed by 2 bases and 6 bases, with 12 bases remaining between them. CDR3 protein: CAISERRTHDTQYF. CDR3 nucleotides: TGTGCCATCAGTGAGAGGCGTACGCACGATACGCAGTATTTT.

The chain employs TRBV4-1 and TRBJ2-7; unclear D gene. V gave up 0 bases and J gave up 2 bases, with 14 bases separating them. Germline loops: CDR1 MGHRA, CDR2 YSYEKL. This CDR3 has 16 amino acids. CDR3 residues: CASSQDREPPPYEQYF. CDR3 nucleotides: TGCGCCAGCAGCCAAGATAGGGAACCCCCACCCTACGAGCAGTACTTC.

This chain joins TRBV6-5 and TRBJ2-3; D gene uncertain. Germline V gene data show CDR1 as MNHEY and CDR2 as SVGAGI. CDR3 length equals 13 residues. V was trimmed by 7 bases and J by 0 bases, leaving 8 bases between them. CDR3 loop: CASTRASTDTQYF. The CDR3 coding sequence is TGTGCCAGCACACGGGCAAGCACAGATACGCAGTATTTT.

The chain combines TRBV28 with TRBJ2-7, with 7 bases matching TRBD2. Germline lookup yields CDR1 MDHEN and CDR2 SYDVKM. The junction had 6 bases not matched to a gene; V was cut back by 3 bases and J by 7 bases. The CDR3 spans 13 residues. CDR3 DNA sequence: TGTGCCAGCAGTTTGCCTAGCGGCAGGGAGCAGTACTTC. Amino acid sequence: CASSLPSGREQYF.

This chain joins TRBV18 and TRBJ1-5, with D perhaps TRBD1 (6 bases). Trimming stripped 5 bases from V and 4 bases from J, with 9 bases between. The length of the CDR3 is 13 residues. Germline loops: CDR1 KGHSH, CDR2 LQKENI. CDR3 in amino acids: CASSAQGNQPQHF. The CDR3 DNA reads as TGTGCCAGCTCAGCTCAGGGGAATCAGCCCCAGCATTTT.

CDR3 in DNA: TGTGCCAGCAGCTTACTAGAGGGTACCGGGGCCAACGTCCTGACTTTC. It encodes CASSLLEGTGANVLTF. The V gene is TRBV11-2, the J gene TRBJ2-6, with TRBD2 as a possible D gene (5 bases). CDR3 size: 16 residues. Between the trimmed V and J ends, which lost 2 bases and 4 bases, there was a span of 12 bases. CDR1 and CDR2 (germline): SGHAT, FQNNGV.